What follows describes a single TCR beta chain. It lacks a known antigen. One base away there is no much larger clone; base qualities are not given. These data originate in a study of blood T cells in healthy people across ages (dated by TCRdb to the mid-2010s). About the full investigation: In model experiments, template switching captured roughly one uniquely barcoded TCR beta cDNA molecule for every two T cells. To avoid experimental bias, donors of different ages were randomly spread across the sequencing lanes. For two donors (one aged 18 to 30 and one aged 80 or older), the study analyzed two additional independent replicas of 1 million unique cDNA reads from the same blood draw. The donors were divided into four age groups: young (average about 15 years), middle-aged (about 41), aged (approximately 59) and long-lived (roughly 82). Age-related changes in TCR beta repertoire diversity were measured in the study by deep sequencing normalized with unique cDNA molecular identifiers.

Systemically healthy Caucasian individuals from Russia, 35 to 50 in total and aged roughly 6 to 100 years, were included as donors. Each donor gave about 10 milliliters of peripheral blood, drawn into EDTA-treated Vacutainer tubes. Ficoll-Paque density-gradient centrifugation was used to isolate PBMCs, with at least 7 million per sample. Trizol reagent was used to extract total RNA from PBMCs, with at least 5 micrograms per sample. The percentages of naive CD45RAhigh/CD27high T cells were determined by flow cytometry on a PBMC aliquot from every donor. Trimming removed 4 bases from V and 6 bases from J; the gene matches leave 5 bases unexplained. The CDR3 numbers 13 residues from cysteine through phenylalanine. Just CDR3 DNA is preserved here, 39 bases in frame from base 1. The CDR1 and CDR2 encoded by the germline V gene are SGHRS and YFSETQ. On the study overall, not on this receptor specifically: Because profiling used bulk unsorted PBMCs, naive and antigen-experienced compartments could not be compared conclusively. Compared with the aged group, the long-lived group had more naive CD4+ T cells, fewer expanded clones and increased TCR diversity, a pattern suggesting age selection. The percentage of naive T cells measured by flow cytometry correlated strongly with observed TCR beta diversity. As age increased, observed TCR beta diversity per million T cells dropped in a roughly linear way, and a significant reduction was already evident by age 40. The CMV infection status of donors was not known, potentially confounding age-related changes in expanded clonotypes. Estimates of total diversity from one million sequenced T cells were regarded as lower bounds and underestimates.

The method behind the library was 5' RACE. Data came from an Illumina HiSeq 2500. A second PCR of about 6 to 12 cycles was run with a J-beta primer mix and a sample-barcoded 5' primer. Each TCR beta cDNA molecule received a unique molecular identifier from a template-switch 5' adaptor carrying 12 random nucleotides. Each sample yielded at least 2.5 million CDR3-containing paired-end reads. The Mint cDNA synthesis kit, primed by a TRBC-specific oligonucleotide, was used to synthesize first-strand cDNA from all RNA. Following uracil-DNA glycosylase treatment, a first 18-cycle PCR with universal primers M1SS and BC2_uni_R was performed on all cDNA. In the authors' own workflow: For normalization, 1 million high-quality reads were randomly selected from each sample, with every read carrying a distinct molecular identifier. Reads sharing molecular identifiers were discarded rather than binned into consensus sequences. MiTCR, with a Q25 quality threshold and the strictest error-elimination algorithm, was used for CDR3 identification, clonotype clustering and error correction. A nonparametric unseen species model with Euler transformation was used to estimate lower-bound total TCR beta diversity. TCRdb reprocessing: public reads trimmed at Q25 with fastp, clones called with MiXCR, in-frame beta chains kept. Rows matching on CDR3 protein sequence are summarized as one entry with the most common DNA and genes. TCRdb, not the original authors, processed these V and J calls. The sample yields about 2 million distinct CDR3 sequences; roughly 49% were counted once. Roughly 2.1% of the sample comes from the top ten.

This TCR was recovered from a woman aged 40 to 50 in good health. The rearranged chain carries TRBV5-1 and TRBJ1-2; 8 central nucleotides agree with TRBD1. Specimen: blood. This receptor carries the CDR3 CASSAQGANGYTF. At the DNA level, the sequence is TGCGCCAGCAGCGCCCAGGGGGCAAATGGCTACACCTTC.